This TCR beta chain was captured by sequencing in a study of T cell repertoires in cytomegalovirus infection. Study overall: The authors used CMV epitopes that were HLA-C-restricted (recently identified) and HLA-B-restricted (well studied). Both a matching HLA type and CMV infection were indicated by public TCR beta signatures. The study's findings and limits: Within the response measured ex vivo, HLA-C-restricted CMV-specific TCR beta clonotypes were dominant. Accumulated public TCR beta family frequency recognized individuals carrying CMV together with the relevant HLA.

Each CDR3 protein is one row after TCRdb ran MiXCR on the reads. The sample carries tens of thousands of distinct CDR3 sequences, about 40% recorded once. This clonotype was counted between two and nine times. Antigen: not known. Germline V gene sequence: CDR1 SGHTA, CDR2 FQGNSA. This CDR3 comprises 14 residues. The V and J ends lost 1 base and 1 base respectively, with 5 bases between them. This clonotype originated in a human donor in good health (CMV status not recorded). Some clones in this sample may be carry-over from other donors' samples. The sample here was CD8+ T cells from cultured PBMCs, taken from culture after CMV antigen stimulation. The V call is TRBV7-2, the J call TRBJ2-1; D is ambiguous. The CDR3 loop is CASSLGVSYNEQFF. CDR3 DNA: TGTGCCAGCAGCTTAGGGGTTTCCTACAATGAGCAGTTCTTC.